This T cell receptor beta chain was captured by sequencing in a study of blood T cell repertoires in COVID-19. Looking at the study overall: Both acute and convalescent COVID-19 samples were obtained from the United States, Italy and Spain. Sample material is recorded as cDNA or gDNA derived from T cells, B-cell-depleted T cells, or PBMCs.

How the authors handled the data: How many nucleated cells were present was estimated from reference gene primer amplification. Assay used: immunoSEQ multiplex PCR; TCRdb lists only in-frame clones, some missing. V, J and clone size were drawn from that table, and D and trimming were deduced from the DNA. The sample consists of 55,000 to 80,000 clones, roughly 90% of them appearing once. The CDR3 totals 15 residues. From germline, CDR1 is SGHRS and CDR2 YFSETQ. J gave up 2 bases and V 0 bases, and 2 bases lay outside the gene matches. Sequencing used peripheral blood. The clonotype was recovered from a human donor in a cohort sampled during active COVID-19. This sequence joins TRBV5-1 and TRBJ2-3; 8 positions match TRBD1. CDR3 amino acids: CASSLEGQATDTQYF. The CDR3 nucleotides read TGCGCCAGCAGCTTGGAGGGACAGGCCACAGATACGCAGTATTTT.